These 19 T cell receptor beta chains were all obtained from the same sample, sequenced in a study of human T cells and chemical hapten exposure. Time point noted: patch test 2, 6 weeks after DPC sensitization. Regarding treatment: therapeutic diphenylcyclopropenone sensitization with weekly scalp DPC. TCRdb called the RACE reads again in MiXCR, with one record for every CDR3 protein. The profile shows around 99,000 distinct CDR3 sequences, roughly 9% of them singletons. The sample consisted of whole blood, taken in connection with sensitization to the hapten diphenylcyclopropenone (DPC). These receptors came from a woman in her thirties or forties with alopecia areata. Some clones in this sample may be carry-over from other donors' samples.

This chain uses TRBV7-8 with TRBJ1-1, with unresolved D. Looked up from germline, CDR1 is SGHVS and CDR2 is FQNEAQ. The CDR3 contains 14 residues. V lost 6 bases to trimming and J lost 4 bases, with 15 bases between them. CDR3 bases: TGTGCCAGCAGACCCCTGGTCGACGGCACTGAAGCTTTCTTT. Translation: CASRPLVDGTEAFF.

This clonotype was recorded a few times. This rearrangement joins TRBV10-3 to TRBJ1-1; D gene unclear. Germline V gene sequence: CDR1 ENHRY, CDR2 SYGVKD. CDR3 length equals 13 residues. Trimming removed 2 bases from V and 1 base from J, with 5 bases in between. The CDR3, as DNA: TGTGCCATCAGTGAGCGGCCGAACACTGAAGCTTTCTTT. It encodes CAISERPNTEAFF.

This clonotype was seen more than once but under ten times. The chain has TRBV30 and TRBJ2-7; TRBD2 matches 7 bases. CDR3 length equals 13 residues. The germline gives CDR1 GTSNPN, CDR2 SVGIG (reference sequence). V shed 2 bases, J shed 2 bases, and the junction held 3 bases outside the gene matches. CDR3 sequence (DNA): TGTGCCTGGAGTCCAGGACTAGCCTACGAGCAGTACTTC. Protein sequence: CAWSPGLAYEQYF. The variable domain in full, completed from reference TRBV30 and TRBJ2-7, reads SQTIHQWPATLVQPVGSPLSLECTVEGTSNPNLYWYRQAAGRGLQLLFYSVGIGQISSEVPQNLSASRPQDRQFILSSKKLLLSDSGFYLCAWSPGLAYEQYFGPGTRLTVT.

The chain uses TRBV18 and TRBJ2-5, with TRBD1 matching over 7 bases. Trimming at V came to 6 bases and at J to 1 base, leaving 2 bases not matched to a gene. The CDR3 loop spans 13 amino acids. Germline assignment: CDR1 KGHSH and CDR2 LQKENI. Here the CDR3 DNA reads TGTGCCAGCTCGGGACAGACCCAAGAGACCCAGTACTTC. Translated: CASSGQTQETQYF. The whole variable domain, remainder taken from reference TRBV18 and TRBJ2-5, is NAGVMQNPRHLVRRRGQEARLRCSPMKGHSHVYWYRQLPEEGLKFMVYLQKENIIDESGMPKERFSAEFPKEGPSILRIQQVVRGDSAAYFCASSGQTQETQYFGPGTRLLVL.

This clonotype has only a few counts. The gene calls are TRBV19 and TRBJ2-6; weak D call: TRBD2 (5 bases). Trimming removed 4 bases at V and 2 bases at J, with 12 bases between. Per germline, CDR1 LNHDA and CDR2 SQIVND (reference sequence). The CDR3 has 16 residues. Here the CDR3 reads CASSTYGVTGANVLTF. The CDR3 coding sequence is TGTGCCAGTAGTACCTACGGGGTCACTGGGGCCAACGTCCTGACTTTC.

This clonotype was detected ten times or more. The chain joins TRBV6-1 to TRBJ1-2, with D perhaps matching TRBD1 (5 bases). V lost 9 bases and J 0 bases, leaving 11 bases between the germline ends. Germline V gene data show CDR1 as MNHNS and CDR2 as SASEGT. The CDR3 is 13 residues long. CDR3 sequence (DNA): TGTGCCAGGTCGACAGCTCCTAACTATGGCTACACCTTC. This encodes CARSTAPNYGYTF.

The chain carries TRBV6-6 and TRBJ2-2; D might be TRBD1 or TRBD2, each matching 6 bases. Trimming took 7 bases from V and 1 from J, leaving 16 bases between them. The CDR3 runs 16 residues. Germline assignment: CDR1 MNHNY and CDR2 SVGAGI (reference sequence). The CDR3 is CASIDVGGQNTGELFF. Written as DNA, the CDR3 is TGTGCCAGCATAGACGTGGGGGGCCAGAACACCGGGGAGCTGTTTTTT.

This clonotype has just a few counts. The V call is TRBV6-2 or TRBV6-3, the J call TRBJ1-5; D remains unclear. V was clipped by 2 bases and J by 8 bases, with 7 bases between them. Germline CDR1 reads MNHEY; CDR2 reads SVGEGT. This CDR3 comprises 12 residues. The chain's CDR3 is CASSYSGEPQHF. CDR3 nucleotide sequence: TGTGCCAGCAGTTACAGCGGGGAGCCCCAGCATTTT.

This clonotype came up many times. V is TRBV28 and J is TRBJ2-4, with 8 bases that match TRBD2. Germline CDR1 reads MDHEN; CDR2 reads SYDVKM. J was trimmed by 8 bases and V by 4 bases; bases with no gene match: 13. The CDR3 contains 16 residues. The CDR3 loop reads CASSSPRGGGRDIQYF. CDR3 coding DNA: TGTGCCAGCAGTTCCCCGCGGGGCGGGGGGAGAGACATTCAGTACTTC.

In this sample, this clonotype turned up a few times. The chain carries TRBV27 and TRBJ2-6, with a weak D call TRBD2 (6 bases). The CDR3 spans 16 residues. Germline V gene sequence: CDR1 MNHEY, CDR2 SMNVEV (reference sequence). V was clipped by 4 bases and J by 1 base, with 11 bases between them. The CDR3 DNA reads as TGTGCCAGCAGTTCACTCGGGGGATCTGGGGCCAACGTCCTGACTTTC. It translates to CASSSLGGSGANVLTF.

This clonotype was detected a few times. The CDR3 nucleotides read TGTGCCAGCAGCCCCAGCCCTTTGCGCAGGTTGAACACTGAAGCTTTCTTT. Its protein is CASSPSPLRRLNTEAFF. The chain joins TRBV9 to TRBJ1-1, with D unclear. The CDR3 is 17 amino acids. V shed 4 bases and J shed 0 bases, with 19 bases lying between them. The V gene's germline CDR1 is SGDLS and CDR2 YYNGEE.

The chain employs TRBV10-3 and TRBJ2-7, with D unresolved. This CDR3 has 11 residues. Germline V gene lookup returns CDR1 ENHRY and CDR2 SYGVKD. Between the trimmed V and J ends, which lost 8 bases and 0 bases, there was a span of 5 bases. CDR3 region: CAISRSYEQYF. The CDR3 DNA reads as TGTGCCATCTCACGCTCCTACGAGCAGTACTTC.

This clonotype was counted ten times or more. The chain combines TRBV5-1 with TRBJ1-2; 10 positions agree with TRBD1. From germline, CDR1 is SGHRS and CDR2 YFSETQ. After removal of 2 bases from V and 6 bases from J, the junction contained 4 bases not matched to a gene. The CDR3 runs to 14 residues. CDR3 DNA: TGCGCCAGCAGCTTCGGGACAGGGGAGGATGGCTACACCTTC. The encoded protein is CASSFGTGEDGYTF.

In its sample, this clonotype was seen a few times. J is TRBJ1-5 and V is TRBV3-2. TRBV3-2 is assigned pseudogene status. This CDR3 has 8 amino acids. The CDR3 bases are TGTGCCAGCAGCCCTGACGATTTT. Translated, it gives CASSPDDF.

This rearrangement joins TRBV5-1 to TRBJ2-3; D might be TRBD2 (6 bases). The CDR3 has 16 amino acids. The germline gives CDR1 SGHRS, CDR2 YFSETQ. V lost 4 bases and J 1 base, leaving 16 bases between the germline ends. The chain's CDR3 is CASSPKATGGTDTQYF. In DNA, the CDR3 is TGCGCCAGCAGCCCCAAGGCAACGGGAGGCACAGATACGCAGTATTTT.

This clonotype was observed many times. For the CDR3, the DNA is TGTGCCAGAAGCTTGGAACCAACGGGCTATGGCTACACCTTC. Its translation is CARSLEPTGYGYTF. This chain connects TRBV5-3 to TRBJ1-2; D remains unclear. TRBV5-3 is an ORF, and what it does is uncertain. The CDR3 runs 14 residues. V lost 0 bases and J 4 bases, leaving 10 bases between the germline ends.

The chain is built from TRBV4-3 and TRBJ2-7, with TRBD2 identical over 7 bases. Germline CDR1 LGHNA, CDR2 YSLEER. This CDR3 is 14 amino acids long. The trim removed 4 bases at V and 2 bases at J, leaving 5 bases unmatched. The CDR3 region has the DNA TGCGCCAGCAGCCCCAGCGCGGGGGCCTACGAGCAGTACTTC. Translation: CASSPSAGAYEQYF.

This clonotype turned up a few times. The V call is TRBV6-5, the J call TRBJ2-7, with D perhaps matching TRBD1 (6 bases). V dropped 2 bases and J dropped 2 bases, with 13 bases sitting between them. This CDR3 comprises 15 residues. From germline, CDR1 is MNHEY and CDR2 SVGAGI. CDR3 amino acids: CASSYGQGRPYEQYF. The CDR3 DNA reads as TGTGCCAGCAGTTACGGGCAGGGGCGGCCCTACGAGCAGTACTTC.

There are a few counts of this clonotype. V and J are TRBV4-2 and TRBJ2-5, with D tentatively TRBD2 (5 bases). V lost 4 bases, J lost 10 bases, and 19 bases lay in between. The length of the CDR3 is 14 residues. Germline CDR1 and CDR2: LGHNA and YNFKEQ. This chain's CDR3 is CASSRSRTAADQYF. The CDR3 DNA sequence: TGTGCCAGCAGCCGCTCTAGGACTGCTGCGGACCAGTACTTC.